This T cell receptor beta chain was identified during a study of regulatory T cells in long-lasting Graves disease. The junction had 7 bases not matched to a gene; V was cut back by 0 bases and J by 0 bases. Germline CDR1 reads MGHRA; CDR2 reads YSYEKL. The CDR3 has 17 residues. Study-level results: TRBV28, TRBJ1-2 and TRBJ2-5 emerged as the favored segments in persistent disease.

The time point: newly diagnosed GD, antithyroid drugs for less than 3 months. PBMC RNA was the source of the TCR library. A note on this clonotype: Its specificity is unknown.

The authors built TCR beta libraries using iRepertoire HTBI primers and Arm-PCR of CDR3 regions. MiXCR, run by TCRdb on the multiplex PCR reads, gives a single entry per CDR3 protein. The profile shows roughly 360,000 distinct CDR3 sequences, 12% of them singletons. The same data also went into a second study, on T cells in Graves' hyperthyroidism and ophthalmopathy. As that report states: TCR CDR3 underwent first-round RT-PCR with the HTBI primer set. Most thyroid clonotypes with frequency above 0.001 were detected in blood. Researchers report that a 13 V-J model separated ophthalmopathy from stable hyperthyroidism.

The genes are TRBV4-1 and TRBJ1-2, with TRBD1 matching over 7 bases. This clonotype was obtained from a woman aged 18-30 years with Graves disease. The specimen comprised peripheral blood mononuclear cells (PBMCs), sampled at new diagnosis, from a patient treated with antithyroid drugs. The CDR3 here is CASSQDTGQLSNYGYTF. CDR3 nucleotide sequence: TGCGCCAGCAGCCAAGACACGGGACAGCTATCTAACTATGGCTACACCTTC.